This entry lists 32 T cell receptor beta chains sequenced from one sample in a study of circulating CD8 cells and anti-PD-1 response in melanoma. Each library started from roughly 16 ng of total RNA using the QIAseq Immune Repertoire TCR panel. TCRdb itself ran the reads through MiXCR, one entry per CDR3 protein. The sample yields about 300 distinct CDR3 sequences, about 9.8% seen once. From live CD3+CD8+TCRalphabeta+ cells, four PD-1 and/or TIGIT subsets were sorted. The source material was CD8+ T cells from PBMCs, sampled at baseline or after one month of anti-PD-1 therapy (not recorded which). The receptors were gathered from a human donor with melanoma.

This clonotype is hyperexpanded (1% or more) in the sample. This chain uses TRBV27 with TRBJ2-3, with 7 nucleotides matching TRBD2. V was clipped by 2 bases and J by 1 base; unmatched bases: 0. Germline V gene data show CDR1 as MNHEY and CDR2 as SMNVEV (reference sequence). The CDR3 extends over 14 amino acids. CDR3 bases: TGTGCCAGCAGTTTAGCGGGGGGCACAGATACGCAGTATTTT. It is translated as CASSLAGGTDTQYF.

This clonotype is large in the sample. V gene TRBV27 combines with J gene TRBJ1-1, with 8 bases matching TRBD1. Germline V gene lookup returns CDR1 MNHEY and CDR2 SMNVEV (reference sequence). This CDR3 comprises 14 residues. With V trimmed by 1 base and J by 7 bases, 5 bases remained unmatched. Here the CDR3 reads CASSLFGQGGEAFF. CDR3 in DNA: TGTGCCAGCAGTTTATTCGGACAGGGTGGTGAAGCTTTCTTT.

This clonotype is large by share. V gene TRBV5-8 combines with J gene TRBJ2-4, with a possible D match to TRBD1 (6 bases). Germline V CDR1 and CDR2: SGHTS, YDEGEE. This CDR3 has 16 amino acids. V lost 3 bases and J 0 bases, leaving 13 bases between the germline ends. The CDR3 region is CASSSGQTLAKNIQYF. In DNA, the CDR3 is TGTGCCAGCAGCTCCGGACAGACTCTAGCCAAAAACATTCAGTACTTC.

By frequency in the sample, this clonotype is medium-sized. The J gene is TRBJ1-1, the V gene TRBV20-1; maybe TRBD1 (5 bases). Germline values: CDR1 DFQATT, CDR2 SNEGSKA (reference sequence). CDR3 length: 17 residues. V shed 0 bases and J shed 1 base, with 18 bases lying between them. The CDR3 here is CSARDAPWGGANTEAFF. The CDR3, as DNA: TGCAGTGCTAGAGATGCCCCGTGGGGGGGAGCGAACACTGAAGCTTTCTTT.

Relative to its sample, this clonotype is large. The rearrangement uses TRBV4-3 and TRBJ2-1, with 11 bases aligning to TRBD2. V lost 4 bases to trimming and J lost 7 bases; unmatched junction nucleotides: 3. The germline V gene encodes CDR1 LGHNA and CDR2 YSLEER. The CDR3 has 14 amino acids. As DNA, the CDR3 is TGCGCCAGCAGCCTCATAGCGGGGGGGAATGAGCAGTTCTTC. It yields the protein CASSLIAGGNEQFF.

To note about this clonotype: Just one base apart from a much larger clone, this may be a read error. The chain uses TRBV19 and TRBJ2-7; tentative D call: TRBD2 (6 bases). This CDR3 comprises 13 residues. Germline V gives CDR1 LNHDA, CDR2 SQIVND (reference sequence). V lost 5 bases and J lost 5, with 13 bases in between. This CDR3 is CASSRRGSHEQYF. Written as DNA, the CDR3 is TGTGCCAGTAGTCGGAGGGGATCCCACGAGCAGTACTTC. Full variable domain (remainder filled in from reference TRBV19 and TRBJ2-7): DGGITQSPKYLFRKEGQNVTLSCEQNLNHDAMYWYRQDPGQGLRLIYYSQIVNDFQKGDIAEGYSVSREKKESFPLTVTSAQKNPTAFYLCASSRRGSHEQYFGPGTRLTVT.

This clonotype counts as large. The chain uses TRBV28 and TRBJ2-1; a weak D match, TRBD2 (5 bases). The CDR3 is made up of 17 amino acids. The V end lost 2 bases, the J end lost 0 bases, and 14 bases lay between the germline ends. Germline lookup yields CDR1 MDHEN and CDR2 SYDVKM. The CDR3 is CASSLVPSGSSYNEQFF. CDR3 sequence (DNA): TGTGCCAGCAGTTTAGTCCCCAGCGGTAGCTCCTACAATGAGCAGTTCTTC.

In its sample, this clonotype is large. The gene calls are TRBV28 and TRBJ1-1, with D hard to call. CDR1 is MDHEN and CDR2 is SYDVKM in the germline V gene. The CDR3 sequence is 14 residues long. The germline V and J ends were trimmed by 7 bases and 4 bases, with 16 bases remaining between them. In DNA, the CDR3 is TGTGCCAGCAATACTGGGGTATTCGGCACTGAAGCTTTCTTT. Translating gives CASNTGVFGTEAFF.

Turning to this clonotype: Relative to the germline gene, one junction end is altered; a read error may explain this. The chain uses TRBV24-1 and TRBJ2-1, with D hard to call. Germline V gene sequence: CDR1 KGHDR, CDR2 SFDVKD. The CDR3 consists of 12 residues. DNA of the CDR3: TGTGCTACCAGTGATTTGAACAGTGAGCAGTTCTTC. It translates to CATSDLNSEQFF.

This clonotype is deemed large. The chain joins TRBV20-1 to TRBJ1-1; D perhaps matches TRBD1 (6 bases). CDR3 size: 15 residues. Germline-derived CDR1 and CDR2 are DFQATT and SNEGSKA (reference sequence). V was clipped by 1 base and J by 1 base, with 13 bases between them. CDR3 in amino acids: CSARALDRQNTEAFF. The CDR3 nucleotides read TGCAGTGCTAGAGCCTTGGACAGACAGAACACTGAAGCTTTCTTT.

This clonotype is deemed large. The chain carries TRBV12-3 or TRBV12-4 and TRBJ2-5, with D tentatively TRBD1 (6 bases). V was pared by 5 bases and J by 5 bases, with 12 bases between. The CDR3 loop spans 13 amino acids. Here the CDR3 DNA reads TGTGCCAGCAGTCCTACAGGGCAGGAGACCCAGTACTTC. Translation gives CASSPTGQETQYF.

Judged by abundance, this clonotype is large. The CDR3 DNA reads TGTGCCAGTAGTCTCCGCGGGGGGGCCTTGGATACGCAGTATTTT. It translates to CASSLRGGALDTQYF. The chain employs TRBV19 and TRBJ2-3, with 9 bases identical to TRBD2. Germline V CDR1 and CDR2: LNHDA, SQIVND (reference sequence). The CDR3 consists of 15 residues. V lost 5 bases and J lost 6; bases outside the gene matches: 9.

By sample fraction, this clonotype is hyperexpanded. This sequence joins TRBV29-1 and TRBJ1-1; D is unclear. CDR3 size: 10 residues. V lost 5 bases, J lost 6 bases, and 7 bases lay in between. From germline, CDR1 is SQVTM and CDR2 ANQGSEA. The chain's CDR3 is CSVPEPEAFF. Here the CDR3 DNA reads TGCAGCGTTCCAGAACCTGAAGCTTTCTTT.

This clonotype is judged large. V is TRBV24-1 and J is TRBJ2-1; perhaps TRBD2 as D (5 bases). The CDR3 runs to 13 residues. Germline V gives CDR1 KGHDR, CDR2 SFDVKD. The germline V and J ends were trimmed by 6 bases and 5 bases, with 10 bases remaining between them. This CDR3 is CATSTPGDNEQFF. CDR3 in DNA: TGTGCCACCAGTACCCCCGGGGACAATGAGCAGTTCTTC.

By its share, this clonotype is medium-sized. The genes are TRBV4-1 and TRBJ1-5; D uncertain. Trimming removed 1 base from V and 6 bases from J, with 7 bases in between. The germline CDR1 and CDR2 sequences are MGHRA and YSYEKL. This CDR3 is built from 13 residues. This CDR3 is CASSQGRGQPQHF. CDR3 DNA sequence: TGCGCCAGCAGCCAAGGTAGAGGTCAGCCCCAGCATTTT.

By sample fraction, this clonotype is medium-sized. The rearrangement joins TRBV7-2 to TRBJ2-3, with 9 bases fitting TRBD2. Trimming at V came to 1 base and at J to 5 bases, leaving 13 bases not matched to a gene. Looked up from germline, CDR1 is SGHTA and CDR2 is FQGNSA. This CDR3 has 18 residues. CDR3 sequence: CASSLVSSGGGAGDTQYF. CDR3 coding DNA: TGTGCCAGCAGCTTAGTTAGTTCTGGCGGGGGGGCAGGAGATACGCAGTATTTT.

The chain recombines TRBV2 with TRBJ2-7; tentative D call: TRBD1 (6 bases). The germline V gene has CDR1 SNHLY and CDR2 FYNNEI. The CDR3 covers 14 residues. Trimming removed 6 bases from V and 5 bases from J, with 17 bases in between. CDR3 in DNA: TGTGCCAGCAGCGCTATGAACAGGGCGGACGAGCAGTACTTC. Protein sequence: CASSAMNRADEQYF.

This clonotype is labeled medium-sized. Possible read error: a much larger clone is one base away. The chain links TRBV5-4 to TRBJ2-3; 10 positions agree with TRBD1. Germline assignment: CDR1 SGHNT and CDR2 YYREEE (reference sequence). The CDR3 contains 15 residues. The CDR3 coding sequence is TGTGCCAGCAGCGGGGGGACAGGGGCTATAGATACGCAGTGTTTT. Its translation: CASSGGTGAIDTQCF.

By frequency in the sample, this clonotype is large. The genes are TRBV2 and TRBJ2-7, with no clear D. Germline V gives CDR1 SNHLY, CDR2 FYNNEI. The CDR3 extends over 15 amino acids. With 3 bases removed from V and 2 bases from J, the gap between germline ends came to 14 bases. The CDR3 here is CASSDVVGRTYEQYF. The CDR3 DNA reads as TGTGCCAGCAGTGATGTTGTGGGCAGAACCTACGAGCAGTACTTC.

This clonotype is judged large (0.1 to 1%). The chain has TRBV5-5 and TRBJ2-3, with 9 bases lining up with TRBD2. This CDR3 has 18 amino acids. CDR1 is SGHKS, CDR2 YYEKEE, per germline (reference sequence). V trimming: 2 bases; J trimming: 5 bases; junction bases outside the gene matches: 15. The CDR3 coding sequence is TGTGCCAGCAGCTTAGTGGAGCGTAGCGGGGGACGGGGAGATACGCAGTATTTT. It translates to CASSLVERSGGRGDTQYF.

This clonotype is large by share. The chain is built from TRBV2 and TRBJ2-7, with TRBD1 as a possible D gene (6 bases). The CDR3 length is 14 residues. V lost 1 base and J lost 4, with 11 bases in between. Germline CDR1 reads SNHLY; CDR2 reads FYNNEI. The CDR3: CASSEDGQSYEQYF. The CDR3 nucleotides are TGTGCCAGCAGTGAAGATGGACAGTCATACGAGCAGTACTTC.

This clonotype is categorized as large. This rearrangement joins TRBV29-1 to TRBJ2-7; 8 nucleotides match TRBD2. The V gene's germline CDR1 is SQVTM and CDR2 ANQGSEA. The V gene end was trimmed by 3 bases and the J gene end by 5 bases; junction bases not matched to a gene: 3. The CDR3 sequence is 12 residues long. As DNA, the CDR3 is TGCAGCGTTGACAGCGGGAGAGACGAGCAGTACTTC. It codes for CSVDSGRDEQYF.

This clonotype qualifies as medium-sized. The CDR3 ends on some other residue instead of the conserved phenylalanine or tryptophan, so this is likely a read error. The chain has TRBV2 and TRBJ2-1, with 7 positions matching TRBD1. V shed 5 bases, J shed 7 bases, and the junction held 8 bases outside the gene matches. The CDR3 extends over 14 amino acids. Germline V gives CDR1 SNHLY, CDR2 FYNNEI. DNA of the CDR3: TGTGCCAGCAGTCGGGACAGCTCCCAAAATGAGCAGTTCTCC. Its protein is CASSRDSSQNEQFS.

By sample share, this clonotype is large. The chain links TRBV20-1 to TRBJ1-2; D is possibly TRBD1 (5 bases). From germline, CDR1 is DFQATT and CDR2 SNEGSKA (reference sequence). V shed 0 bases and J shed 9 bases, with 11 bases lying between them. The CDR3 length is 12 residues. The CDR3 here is CSARDLGASYTF. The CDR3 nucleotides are TGCAGTGCTAGAGATCTAGGGGCGAGCTACACCTTC.

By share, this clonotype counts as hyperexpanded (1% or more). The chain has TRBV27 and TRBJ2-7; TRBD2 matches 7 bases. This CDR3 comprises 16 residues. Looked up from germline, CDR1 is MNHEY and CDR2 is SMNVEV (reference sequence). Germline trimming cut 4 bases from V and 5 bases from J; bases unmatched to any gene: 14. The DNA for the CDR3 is TGTGCCAGCAGTTCAGTAAGGGAGGGGAGAGCAAACGAGCAGTACTTC. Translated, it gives CASSSVREGRANEQYF.

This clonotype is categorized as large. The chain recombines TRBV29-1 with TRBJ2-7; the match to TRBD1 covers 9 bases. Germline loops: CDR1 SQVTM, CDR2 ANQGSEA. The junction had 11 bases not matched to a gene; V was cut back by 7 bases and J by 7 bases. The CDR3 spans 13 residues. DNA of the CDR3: TGCAGCGCCCGGGACAGGGATTATGGAGAGCAGTACTTC. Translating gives CSARDRDYGEQYF.

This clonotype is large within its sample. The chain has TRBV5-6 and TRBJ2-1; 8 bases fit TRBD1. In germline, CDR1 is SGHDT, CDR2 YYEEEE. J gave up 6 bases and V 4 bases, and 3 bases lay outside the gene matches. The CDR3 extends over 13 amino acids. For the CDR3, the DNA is TGTGCCAGCAGCCCTCAGGGGGCCAATGAGCAGTTCTTC. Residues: CASSPQGANEQFF.

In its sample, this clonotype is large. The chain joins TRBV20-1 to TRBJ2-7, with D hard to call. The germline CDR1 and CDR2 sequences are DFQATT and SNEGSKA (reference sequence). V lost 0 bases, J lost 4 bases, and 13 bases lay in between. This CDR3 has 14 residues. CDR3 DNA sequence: TGCAGTGCTAGAGATAAGAATGTGCTATACGAGCAGTACTTC. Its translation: CSARDKNVLYEQYF.

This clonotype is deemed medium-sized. CDR3 bases: TGTGCCAGTAGTATAGGGGGCGCATTTCCATATGGCTACACCTTC. Its protein is CASSIGGAFPYGYTF. The rearrangement joins TRBV19 to TRBJ1-2, with a possible D match to TRBD1 (5 bases). Germline CDR1 is LNHDA and CDR2 is SQIVND (reference sequence). V dropped 1 base and J dropped 5 bases, with 14 bases sitting between them. The CDR3 has 15 amino acids. Combining the CDR3 with reference TRBV19 and TRBJ1-2 gives the whole variable domain DGGITQSPKYLFRKEGQNVTLSCEQNLNHDAMYWYRQDPGQGLRLIYYSQIVNDFQKGDIAEGYSVSREKKESFPLTVTSAQKNPTAFYLCASSIGGAFPYGYTFGSGTRLTVV.

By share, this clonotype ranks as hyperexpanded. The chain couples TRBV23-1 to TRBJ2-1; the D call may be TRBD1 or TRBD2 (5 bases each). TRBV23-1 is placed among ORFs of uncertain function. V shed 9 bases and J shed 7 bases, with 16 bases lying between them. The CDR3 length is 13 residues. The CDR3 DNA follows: TGCGCCAGTGCAAGCCCGGGGCGGAATGAGCAGTTCTTC. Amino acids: CASASPGRNEQFF.

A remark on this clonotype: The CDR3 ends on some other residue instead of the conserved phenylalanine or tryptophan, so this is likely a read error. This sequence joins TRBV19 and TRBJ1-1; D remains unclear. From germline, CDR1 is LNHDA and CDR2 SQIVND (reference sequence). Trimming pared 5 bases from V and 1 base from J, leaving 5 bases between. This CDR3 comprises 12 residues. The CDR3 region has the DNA TGTGCCAGTAGTGCCGGGAACACTGAAGCTTTCCTT. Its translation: CASSAGNTEAFL.

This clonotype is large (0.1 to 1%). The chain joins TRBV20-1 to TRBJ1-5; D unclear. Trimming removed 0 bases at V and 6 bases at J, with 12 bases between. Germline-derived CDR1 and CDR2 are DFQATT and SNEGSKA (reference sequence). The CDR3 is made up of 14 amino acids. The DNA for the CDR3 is TGCAGTGCTAGAGACGTCGGGTTAGGTCAGCCCCAGCATTTT. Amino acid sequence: CSARDVGLGQPQHF.